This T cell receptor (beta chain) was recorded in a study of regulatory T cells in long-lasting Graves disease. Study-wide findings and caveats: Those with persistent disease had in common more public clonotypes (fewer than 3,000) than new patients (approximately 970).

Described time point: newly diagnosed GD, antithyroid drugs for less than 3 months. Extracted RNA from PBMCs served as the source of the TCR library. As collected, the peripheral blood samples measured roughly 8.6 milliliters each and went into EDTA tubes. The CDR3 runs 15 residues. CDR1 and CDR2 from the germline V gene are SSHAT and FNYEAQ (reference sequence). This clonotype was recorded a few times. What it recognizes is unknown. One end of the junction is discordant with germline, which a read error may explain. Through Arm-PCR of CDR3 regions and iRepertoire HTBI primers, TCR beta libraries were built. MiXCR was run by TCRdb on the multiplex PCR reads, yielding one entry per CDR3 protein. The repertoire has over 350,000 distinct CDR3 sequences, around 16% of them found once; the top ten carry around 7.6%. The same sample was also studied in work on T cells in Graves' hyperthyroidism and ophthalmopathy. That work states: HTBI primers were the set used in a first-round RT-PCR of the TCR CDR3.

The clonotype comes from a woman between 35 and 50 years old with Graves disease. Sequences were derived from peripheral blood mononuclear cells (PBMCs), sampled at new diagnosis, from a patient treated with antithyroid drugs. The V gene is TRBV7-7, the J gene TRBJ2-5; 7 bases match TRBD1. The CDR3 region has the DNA TGTGCTAGCAGCCCCAAAACAGGGGTTCGAGAGACCCAGTACTTC. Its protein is CASSPKTGVRETQYF.